The 27 T cell receptor beta chains reported below all come from one sample, sequenced in a study of prognosis after radiotherapy for stage I lung cancer. The genomic DNA TCR beta CDR3 region underwent two rounds of multiplex PCR. For every TRBV and TRBJ gene, a specific primer was used in first-round PCR. Each CDR3 protein gets one entry after TCRdb re-called the multiplex PCR reads with MiXCR. The table has approximately 25,000 distinct CDR3 sequences, around 46% seen once. The sequences come from PBMCs, collected before or after stereotactic body radiation therapy (not recorded which). The receptors were sampled from a donor over 45 with non-small cell lung cancer.

This clonotype was recorded at least ten times. V and J are TRBV27 and TRBJ2-5; 8 nucleotides agree with TRBD2. The CDR3 runs 16 residues. Losses at the gene ends were 2 bases for V and 3 bases for J; bases not matched to a gene: 8. CDR1 and CDR2 (germline): MNHEY, SMNVEV (reference sequence). CDR3 in amino acids: CASSLAPARGEETQYF. CDR3 DNA: TGTGCCAGCAGTTTAGCCCCCGCGCGGGGGGAAGAGACCCAGTACTTC.

This clonotype was picked up many times. The germline gene is not matched at one end of the junction; a read error may be the cause. The chain links TRBV7-8 to TRBJ1-1, with D uncertain. Germline CDR1 reads SGHVS; CDR2 reads FQNEAQ. CDR3 size: 16 residues. The CDR3 bases are TGTGCCAGCAGCCTAGCAGGCCGTCTCTGGAACACTGAAGCTTTCTTT. Translated, it gives CASSLAGRLWNTEAFF.

This clonotype appeared many times. The CDR3, as DNA: TGTGCCAGCAGCCAAGGACAGGGGAGGGGGGATACGCAGTATTTT. Its translation: CASSQGQGRGDTQYF. The rearrangement joins TRBV4-2 to TRBJ2-3; maybe TRBD1 (8 bases). Trimming took 1 base from V and 6 from J, leaving 14 bases between them. CDR1 is LGHNA and CDR2 is YNFKEQ in the germline V gene. This CDR3 spans 15 amino acids.

This clonotype was seen repeatedly, ten times or more. The V and J genes are TRBV12-5 and TRBJ2-1, with no clear D. Germline V gene lookup returns CDR1 LGHNT and CDR2 FRNRAP. V was pared by 4 bases and J by 6 bases, with 13 bases between. This CDR3 spans 14 amino acids. The CDR3 nucleotides read TGTGCTAGTGGTTCCTCGTCGACGGCCAATGAGCAGTTCTTC. Encoded protein: CASGSSSTANEQFF.

With respect to this clonotype: Its ends do not fully match the called genes, so a read error is possible. The rearrangement links TRBV12-3 or TRBV12-4 to TRBJ2-6, with a possible D match to TRBD1 (5 bases). The CDR3 length is 19 residues. The CDR3 here is CASRYTGRLEISGADVLTF. The CDR3 DNA reads TGTGCCAGCAGATATACAGGTCGCCTAGAGATCTCTGGGGCCGACGTCCTGACTTTC.

This clonotype was found many times. V usage is TRBV3-1 and J usage is TRBJ1-6, with TRBD1 as a possible D gene (6 bases). This CDR3 spans 16 amino acids. V was pared by 1 base and J by 0 bases, with 7 bases between. CDR1 and CDR2 (germline): LGHDT, YNNKEL (reference sequence). Written as DNA, the CDR3 is TGTGCCAGCAGCCAAGCGGACAGCTCCTATAATTCACCCCTCCACTTT. Translated: CASSQADSSYNSPLHF.

The CDR3 DNA sequence: TGTGCCAGCAGATTACAGGGGAGAGGGGCCAACGTCCTGACTTTC. Its protein product is CASRLQGRGANVLTF. This rearrangement joins TRBV7-8 to TRBJ2-6, with TRBD1 matching over 7 bases. CDR1 is SGHVS, CDR2 FQNEAQ, per germline. There are 15 residues in the CDR3. After removal of 6 bases from V and 4 bases from J, the junction contained 6 bases not matched to a gene.

The sample holds many counts of this clonotype. This chain uses TRBV20-1 with TRBJ2-1; TRBD2 is a possible D gene (5 bases). This CDR3 is 16 amino acids long. Germline V CDR1 and CDR2: DFQATT, SNEGSKA (reference sequence). Trimming took 2 bases from V and 0 from J, leaving 14 bases between them. The CDR3 bases are TGCAGTGCTAGACCAGACGGCGGGCCCTCCTACAATGAGCAGTTCTTC. The encoded protein is CSARPDGGPSYNEQFF.

The V call is TRBV6-2 or TRBV6-3, the J call TRBJ2-7, with D tentatively TRBD2 (7 bases). The CDR3 runs 16 residues. Trimming left V 6 bases short and J 2 bases short, with 20 bases between. Germline CDR1 is MNHEY and CDR2 is SVGEGT. The CDR3 sequence: CASSRWGLAVPYEQYF. CDR3 DNA sequence: TGTGCCAGCAGCAGGTGGGGGCTAGCGGTCCCCTACGAGCAGTACTTC.

This chain links TRBV6-2 or TRBV6-3 with TRBJ1-4; TRBD1 agrees at 7 bases. Germline CDR1 reads MNHEY; CDR2 reads SVGEGT. The V and J ends lost 5 bases and 8 bases, in that order; junction bases with no gene match: 11. The CDR3 is made up of 15 amino acids. The CDR3 here is CASSEAVGGGEKLFF. CDR3 nucleotide sequence: TGTGCCAGCAGTGAAGCCGTAGGGGGCGGGGAAAAACTGTTTTTT.

This clonotype occurred many times. This chain links TRBV27 with TRBJ2-1, with D unclear. The CDR3 spans 13 residues. Germline CDR1 is MNHEY and CDR2 is SMNVEV (reference sequence). V was trimmed by 5 bases and J by 6 bases, leaving 11 bases between them. The CDR3 protein is CASSKGPGNEQFF. CDR3 DNA sequence: TGTGCCAGCAGTAAAGGACCAGGCAATGAGCAGTTCTTC.

Many counts were recorded for this clonotype. V gene TRBV27 combines with J gene TRBJ2-1; D is undetermined. The CDR3 is 16 residues long. V dropped 4 bases and J dropped 6 bases, with 19 bases sitting between them. CDR1 MNHEY and CDR2 SMNVEV come from the germline V gene (reference sequence). CDR3 sequence reads: CASSSTRDGRSNEQFF. The CDR3 region has the DNA TGTGCCAGCAGTTCTACCAGAGACGGCCGGTCCAATGAGCAGTTCTTC.

For this clonotype: A much bigger clone sits one base away, suggesting this may be a read error. The gene calls are TRBV29-1 and TRBJ2-3; TRBD2 matches at 11 bases. This CDR3 comprises 17 residues. The ends lost 6 bases at V and 2 bases at J; junction bases unmatched: 13. Looked up from germline, CDR1 is SQVTM and CDR2 is ANQGSEA. CDR3 loop: CSVERCGTSGNTDTQYF. The CDR3 DNA follows: TGCAGCGTGGAGAGATGTGGGACTAGCGGTAACACAGATACGCAGTATTTT.

V usage is TRBV28 and J usage is TRBJ1-5, with unresolved D. The V gene lost 6 bases and the J gene lost 3 bases, with 15 bases spanning the gap. The CDR3 is 15 amino acids. Germline loops: CDR1 MDHEN, CDR2 SYDVKM. CDR3: CASRPEGRYNQPQHF. For the CDR3, the DNA is TGTGCCAGCAGGCCCGAGGGTCGTTACAATCAGCCCCAGCATTTT.

Many counts were recorded for this clonotype. This chain connects TRBV28 to TRBJ1-2; the match to TRBD1 covers 7 bases. With 5 bases clipped from V and 3 bases from J, the junction kept 18 bases outside the gene matches. The germline gives CDR1 MDHEN, CDR2 SYDVKM. This CDR3 comprises 18 residues. CDR3 loop: CASSATGTANTPDYGYTF. The CDR3, as DNA: TGTGCCAGCAGTGCCACAGGGACAGCAAACACCCCTGACTATGGCTACACCTTC.

The rearrangement links TRBV27 to TRBJ1-3, with 10 bases lining up with TRBD1. CDR3 length: 18 amino acids. The germline V gene encodes CDR1 MNHEY and CDR2 SMNVEV (reference sequence). Trimming took 5 bases from V and 6 from J; bases not matched to a gene: 16. The CDR3 DNA is TGTGCCAGCAGTCCCCGTTGTATCGGGACAGGGGCCGTAAACACCATATATTTT. Protein sequence: CASSPRCIGTGAVNTIYF.

The genes are TRBV4-1 and TRBJ2-7; 7 bases fit TRBD2. This CDR3 contains 17 residues. Looked up from germline, CDR1 is MGHRA and CDR2 is YSYEKL. Trimming took 0 bases from V and 1 from J; bases not matched to a gene: 9. The CDR3 sequence: CASSQEYPGGSSYEQYF. In nucleotides, the CDR3 is TGCGCCAGCAGCCAAGAGTATCCGGGCGGGAGTTCCTACGAGCAGTACTTC.

In its sample, this clonotype was seen once. The chain carries TRBV28 and TRBJ1-6; possible D gene TRBD1, 5 bases. The CDR3 runs to 16 residues. CDR1 and CDR2 from the germline V gene are MDHEN and SYDVKM. Between the trimmed V and J ends, which lost 2 bases and 6 bases, there was a span of 14 bases. The CDR3 spells CASSLMGGATNSPLHF. The CDR3 DNA is TGTGCCAGCAGTTTAATGGGGGGAGCTACTAATTCACCCCTCCACTTT.

By share of the sample, this clonotype is medium-sized. V gene TRBV28 combines with J gene TRBJ2-1, with TRBD2 matching 11 bases. Germline V CDR1 and CDR2: MDHEN, SYDVKM. The V gene end was trimmed by 6 bases and the J gene end by 5 bases; junction bases not matched to a gene: 3. The CDR3 covers 14 residues. The CDR3 DNA follows: TGTGCCAGCAGAGAGACTAGCGGGAACAATGAGCAGTTCTTC. This gives the protein CASRETSGNNEQFF.

This clonotype was picked up a small number of times. CDR3 nucleotides: TGTGCCACCAGTGACCGGAGTACATGGCGTAACACCGGGGAGCTGTTTTTT. Residues: CATSDRSTWRNTGELFF. The J gene is TRBJ2-2, the V gene TRBV24-1; D gene uncertain. The germline gives CDR1 KGHDR, CDR2 SFDVKD. The V end was cut by 4 bases, the J end by 2 bases, with 16 bases between. The CDR3 is 17 amino acids.

The sample holds one count of this clonotype. It is likely a read error: a sequence one base away is far more abundant. The chain has TRBV6-4 and TRBJ1-6; D gene unclear. V shed 3 bases and J shed 5 bases, with 5 bases lying between them. The germline gives CDR1 MRHNA, CDR2 SNTAGT. CDR3 length equals 13 residues. In DNA form, the CDR3 reads TGTGCCAGCAGTGAGGGTGATAATTCACCCCTCCACTTT. Its protein is CASSEGDNSPLHF.

This clonotype was counted many times. V and J are TRBV18 and TRBJ1-5, with 7 bases fitting TRBD1. CDR3 length: 15 amino acids. J lost 6 bases, V lost 1 base, and 6 bases had no gene match. Germline V lookup: CDR1 KGHSH, CDR2 LQKENI. Written as DNA, the CDR3 is TGTGCCAGCTCACCACAAAGGGGGCATGGTCAGCCCCAGCATTTT. This sequence encodes CASSPQRGHGQPQHF.

The V gene is TRBV28, the J gene TRBJ1-5; TRBD1 is a possible D gene (5 bases). CDR1 and CDR2 from the germline V gene are MDHEN and SYDVKM. The CDR3 sequence is 15 residues long. The V gene lost 9 bases and the J gene lost 5 bases, with 20 bases spanning the gap. CDR3 DNA sequence: TGTGCCAGAAGGCCAGGGACCCAGATACATCAGCCCCAGCATTTT. Translated, it gives CARRPGTQIHQPQHF.

This clonotype occurred many times. Given a much more abundant clone one base away, this may be a read error. V and J are TRBV11-3 and TRBJ2-1, with a possible D match to TRBD2 (5 bases). V lost 5 bases and J 2 bases, leaving 16 bases between the germline ends. The CDR3 runs to 16 residues. CDR1 is SGHNT and CDR2 is YENEEA in the germline V gene. As DNA, the CDR3 is TGTGCCAGCAGCCCCCCGGCGGTACTAGCCTACAATGAGCAGTTCTTC. Amino acids: CASSPPAVLAYNEQFF.

This clonotype appeared once. The genes are TRBV7-2 and TRBJ2-7, with 7 bases fitting TRBD2. The V and J ends lost 5 bases and 2 bases, in that order; junction bases with no gene match: 9. The CDR3 covers 15 residues. Germline CDR1 reads SGHTA; CDR2 reads FQGNSA. The CDR3 region has the DNA TGTGCCAGCAGCACCCGGCGCGGGGGAGCCTACGAGCAGTACTTC. Amino acids: CASSTRRGGAYEQYF.

Only one count was recorded for this clonotype. An end of the junction does not agree with germline; a read error may underlie this. The V and J genes are TRBV2 and TRBJ1-2; 7 nucleotides match TRBD1. The CDR3 has 13 residues. Per the germline V gene, CDR1 is SNHLY and CDR2 is FYNNEI. CDR3 sequence reads: CASRGDRHYGYTF. The CDR3 DNA is TGTGCCAGCAGAGGGGACAGACACTATGGCTACACATTC.

In its sample, this clonotype was seen many times. The rearrangement joins TRBV3-1 to TRBJ1-2; TRBD1 matches at 7 bases. The germline V gene has CDR1 LGHDT and CDR2 YNNKEL (reference sequence). The CDR3 covers 13 residues. Trimming cost V 4 bases and J 8 bases; bases outside gene matches: 7. CDR3 in amino acids: CASSLGGARGYTF. The CDR3 DNA sequence: TGTGCCAGCAGCCTAGGGGGCGCAAGGGGCTACACCTTC. Full variable domain (rest looked up from reference TRBV3-1 and TRBJ1-2): DTAVSQTPKYLVTQMGNDKSIKCEQNLGHDTMYWYKQDSKKFLKIMFSYNNKELIINETVPNRFSPKSPDKAHLNLHINSLELGDSAVYFCASSLGGARGYTFGSGTRLTVV.